What follows describes a single T cell receptor (beta chain). In the authors' workflow: It was from reference gene primer amplification that nucleated cell counts were estimated. Data came from immunoSEQ multiplex PCR; TCRdb stores just in-frame clones and leaves some out. Clone size and V and J calls were adopted from that table, with D and trimming inferred from the DNA. Here the sample spans approximately 530,000 clones, about 88% being singletons. V was cut by 5 bases and J by 3 bases, with 16 bases left in between. CDR1 and CDR2 from the germline V gene are SGHRS and YFSETQ. CDR3 length: 15 residues. The sample comes from a study of blood T cell repertoires in COVID-19. Study-wide context: The origin of the acute and convalescent COVID-19 samples was the United States, Italy and Spain. Sources were T cells, B-cell-depleted T cells, or PBMCs; the material itself was cDNA or gDNA.

The receptor was derived from a woman between 45 and 60 years old with COVID-19, enrolled during active disease. The chain recombines TRBV5-1 with TRBJ2-3; TRBD1 might be the D (7 bases). Material for sequencing was peripheral blood. In DNA, the CDR3 is TGCGCCAGCAGAGGAGGGGGCGGTTTAACAGATACGCAGTATTTT. Translated, it gives CASRGGGGLTDTQYF. Complete variable domain (other parts from reference TRBV5-1 and TRBJ2-3): KAGVTQTPRYLIKTRGQQVTLSCSPISGHRSVSWYQQTPGQGLQFLFEYFSETQRNKGNFPGRFSGRQFSNSRSEMNVSTLELGDSALYLCASRGGGGLTDTQYFGPGTRLTVL.